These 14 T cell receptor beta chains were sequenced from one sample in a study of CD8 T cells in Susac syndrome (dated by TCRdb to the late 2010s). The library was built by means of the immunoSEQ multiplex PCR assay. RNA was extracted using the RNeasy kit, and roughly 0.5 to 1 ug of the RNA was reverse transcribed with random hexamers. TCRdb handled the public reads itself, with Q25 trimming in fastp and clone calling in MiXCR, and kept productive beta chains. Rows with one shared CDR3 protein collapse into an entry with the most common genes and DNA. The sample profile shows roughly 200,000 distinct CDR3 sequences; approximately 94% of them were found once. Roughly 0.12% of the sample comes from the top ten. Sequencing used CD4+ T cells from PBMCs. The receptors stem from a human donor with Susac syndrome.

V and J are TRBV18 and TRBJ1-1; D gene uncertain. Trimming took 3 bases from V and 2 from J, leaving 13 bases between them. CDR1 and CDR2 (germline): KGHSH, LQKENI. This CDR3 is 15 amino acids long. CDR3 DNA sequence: TGTGCCAGCTCACCTTTGGAGACGGGAAACACTGAAGCTTTCTTT. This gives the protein CASSPLETGNTEAFF.

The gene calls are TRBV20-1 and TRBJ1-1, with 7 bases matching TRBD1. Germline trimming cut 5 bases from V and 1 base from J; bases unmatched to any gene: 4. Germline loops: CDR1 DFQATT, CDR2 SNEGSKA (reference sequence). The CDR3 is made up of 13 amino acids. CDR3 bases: TGCAGTGCTTCCCGGGACAGGAACACTGAAGCTTTCTTT. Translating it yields CSASRDRNTEAFF.

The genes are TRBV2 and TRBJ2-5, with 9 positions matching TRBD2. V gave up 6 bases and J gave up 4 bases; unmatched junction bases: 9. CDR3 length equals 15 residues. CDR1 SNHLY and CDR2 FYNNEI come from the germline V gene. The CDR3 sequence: CASSSRGSGGETQYF. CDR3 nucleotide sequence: TGTGCCAGCAGCTCAAGGGGTAGCGGGGGAGAGACCCAGTACTTC.

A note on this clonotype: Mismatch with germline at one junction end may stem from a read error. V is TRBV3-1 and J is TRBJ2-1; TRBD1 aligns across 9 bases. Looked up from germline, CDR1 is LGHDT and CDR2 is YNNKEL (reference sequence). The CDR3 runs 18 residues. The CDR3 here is CASSQAGTRDRAGNGQFF. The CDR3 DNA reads TGTGCCAGCAGCCAAGCGGGGACCCGGGACAGGGCAGGGAATGGGCAGTTCTTC.

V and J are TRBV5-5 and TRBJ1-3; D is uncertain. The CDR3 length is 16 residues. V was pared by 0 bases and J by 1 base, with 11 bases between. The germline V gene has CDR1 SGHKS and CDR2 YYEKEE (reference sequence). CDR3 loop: CASSLGSSTSGNTIYF. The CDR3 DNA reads TGTGCCAGCAGCTTGGGTAGTTCAACTTCTGGAAACACCATATATTTT.

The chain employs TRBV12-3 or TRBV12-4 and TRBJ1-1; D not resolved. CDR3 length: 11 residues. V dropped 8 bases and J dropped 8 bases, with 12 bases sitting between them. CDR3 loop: CASGRADEAFF. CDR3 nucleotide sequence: TGTGCCAGCGGAAGGGCAGACGAAGCTTTCTTT.

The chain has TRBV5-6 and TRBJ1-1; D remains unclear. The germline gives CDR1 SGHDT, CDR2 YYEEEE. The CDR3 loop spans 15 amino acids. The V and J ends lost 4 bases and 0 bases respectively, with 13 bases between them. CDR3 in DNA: TGTGCCAGCAGCGAACTAGCTAGGGTGAACACTGAAGCTTTCTTT. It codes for CASSELARVNTEAFF.

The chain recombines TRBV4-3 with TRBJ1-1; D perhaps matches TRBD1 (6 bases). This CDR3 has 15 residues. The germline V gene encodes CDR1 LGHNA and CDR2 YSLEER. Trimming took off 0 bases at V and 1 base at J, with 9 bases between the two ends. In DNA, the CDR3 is TGCGCCAGCAGCCAAGATGGGACACCGAACACTGAAGCTTTCTTT. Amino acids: CASSQDGTPNTEAFF.

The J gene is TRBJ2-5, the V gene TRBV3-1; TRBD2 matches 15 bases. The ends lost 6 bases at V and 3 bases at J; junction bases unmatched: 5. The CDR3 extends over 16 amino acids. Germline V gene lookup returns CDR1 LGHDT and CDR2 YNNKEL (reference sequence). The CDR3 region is CASRRTSGGAKETQYF. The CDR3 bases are TGTGCCAGCAGACGGACTAGCGGGGGGGCGAAAGAGACCCAGTACTTC.

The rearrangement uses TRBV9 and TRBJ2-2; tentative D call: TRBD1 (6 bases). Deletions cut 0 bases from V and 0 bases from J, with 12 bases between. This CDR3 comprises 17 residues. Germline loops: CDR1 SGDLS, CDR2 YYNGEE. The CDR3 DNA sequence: TGTGCCAGCAGCGTAGGTACCGGGACATCGAACACCGGGGAGCTGTTTTTT. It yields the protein CASSVGTGTSNTGELFF.

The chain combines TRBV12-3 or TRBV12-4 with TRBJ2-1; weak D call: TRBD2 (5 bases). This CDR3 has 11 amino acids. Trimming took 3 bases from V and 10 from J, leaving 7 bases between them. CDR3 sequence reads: CASSLEAEQFF. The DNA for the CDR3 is TGTGCCAGCAGTTTGGAGGCAGAGCAGTTCTTC.

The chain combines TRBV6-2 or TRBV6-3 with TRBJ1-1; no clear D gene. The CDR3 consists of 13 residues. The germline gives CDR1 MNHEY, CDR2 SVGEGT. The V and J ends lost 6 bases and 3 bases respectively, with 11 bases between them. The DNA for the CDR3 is TGTGCCAGCAGGCGATCGGACGACACTGAAGCTTTCTTT. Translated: CASRRSDDTEAFF.

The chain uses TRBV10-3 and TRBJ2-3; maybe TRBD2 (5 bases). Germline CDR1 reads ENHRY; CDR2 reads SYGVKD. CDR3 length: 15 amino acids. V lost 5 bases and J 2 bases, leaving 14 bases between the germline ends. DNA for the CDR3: TGTGCCATCAGTTTATCCGGGAAAAACACAGATACGCAGTATTTT. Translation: CAISLSGKNTDTQYF.

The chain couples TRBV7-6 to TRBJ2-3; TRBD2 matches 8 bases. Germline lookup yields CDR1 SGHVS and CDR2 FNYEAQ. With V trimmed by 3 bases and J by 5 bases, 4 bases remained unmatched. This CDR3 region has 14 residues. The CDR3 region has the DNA TGTGCCAGCAGCTTTTCGAGCGGGGGAGATACGCAGTATTTT. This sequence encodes CASSFSSGGDTQYF.